This entry features one T cell receptor beta chain sequence. The antigen is not known. This CDR3 is 14 amino acids long. Germline V gene data show CDR1 as SGHRS and CDR2 as YFSETQ. Trimming shortened V by 2 bases and J by 5 bases, and 13 bases separated the two germline ends. As for time point: 10-day in vitro stimulation with candidate neoantigen peptide 3. Mismatch repair deficiency was confirmed in all patients, by PCR or immunohistochemistry. An identically run culture lacking peptide was the fold-change baseline. Profiled with immunoSEQ multiplex PCR; TCRdb holds only in-frame clones, not every one. The top ten hold 9% to 10% of the sample, which has 10,000 or so clones, about 89% seen once. The source of the sample is a study of PD-1 blockade in mismatch repair-deficient tumors. Whole-study results and caveats: All three positive peptides came from frameshift mutations, yielding 140 or so blood TCRs.

The specimen comprised cells cultured in vitro, sampled from a patient treated with pembrolizumab. This clonotype originated in an adult with mismatch repair-deficient cancer. The V gene is TRBV5-1, the J gene TRBJ1-1; D is uncertain. The CDR3 DNA reads TGCGCCAGCAGCTTATTCGCAGGAGGGACTGAAGCTTTCTTT. This translates into CASSLFAGGTEAFF.